Described below is a single T cell receptor beta chain sequence and its context. The target of this receptor is not known. Base qualities were left out, and no much larger clone turns up one base away. These data originate in a study of early T cells in non-severe SARS-CoV-2 infection (TCRdb year 2021). Regarding the research as a whole: Because TCR sequencing was done on bulk RNA from unsorted whole blood, the alpha and beta chains could not be paired.

Overall results and qualifications from the work: Matching against VDJdb was skewed toward anti-spike CD8 responses, likely underestimated virus-specific expansions, and missed private and CD4 specificities.

The study was a case-control design nested within a healthcare worker cohort in London, UK, with weekly nasopharyngeal swab PCR tests and blood sampling. Healthcare workers were enrolled in the week of the UK lockdown, from 23 to 31 March 2020, and were followed every week for up to roughly 15 weeks. Receptor libraries were prepared by 5' RACE. The instrument given in TCRdb is NextSeq 500. In the TCR library protocol, unique molecular identifiers were attached to individual cDNA molecules to correct for PCR bias and sequencing error. Both TCR alpha and beta chains were sequenced, and tight co-correlation was observed between alpha and beta sequence abundances in each sample. The published analysis was carried out like this. Decombinator V4 was used to perform V gene, J gene and CDR3 annotation of TCR sequences. Expanded TCRs were defined as changing significantly between any two time points under a Poisson model with p below 0.0001. TCR abundances were normalised to the total number of TCRs sequenced per sample and were expressed as counts per million. MAIT TCRs were defined by TRAV1-2 paired with TRAJ12, TRAJ20 or TRAJ33, and iNKT TCRs by TRAV10 paired with TRAJ18. VDJdb, accessed on 1 November 2021, was searched for TCRs annotated for CMV, EBV and SARS-CoV-2, and TCRs annotated for more than one antigen were excluded. The public reads were reprocessed in TCRdb via fastp at Q25 and MiXCR, keeping in-frame beta chains. A single entry per CDR3 protein holds the most common genes and DNA from its merged rows. It is TCRdb's table, rather than the study itself, that gives the V and J calls and clone size. Present in this sample are 64,000 or so distinct CDR3 sequences, 10% to 15% of which were seen just once. The ten largest clones capture approximately 1.4% of the sample.

The germline V gene supplies CDR1 MNHEY and CDR2 SVGEGT. V and J lose 6 bases and 9 bases, and a span of 15 bases separates them. Reading from cysteine to phenylalanine, the CDR3 counts 13 amino acids. Only the CDR3 portion is preserved as DNA: 39 bases, with reading frame beginning at the first base. The source material was whole blood, sampled at baseline. The clonotype originates from an adult who was a healthcare worker with PCR-confirmed SARS-CoV-2 infection or an uninfected control (not recorded which). Recombination linked TRBV6-2 or TRBV6-3 to TRBJ2-1; the D gene lacks a confident call. CDR3 region: CASSQSNGVEQFF. The nucleotides are TGTGCCAGCAGCCAAAGTAACGGAGTTGAGCAGTTCTTC.